At least ten counts were recorded for the clone carrying this T cell receptor beta chain. Template was genomic DNA; TCR beta CDR3 amplified in two multiplex PCR rounds. Amplification in first-round PCR relied on primers specific to each TRBV and TRBJ gene. TCRdb re-called the multiplex PCR reads with MiXCR, one entry per CDR3 protein. In the table there are 50,000 or so distinct CDR3 sequences, approximately 35% of which are singletons. The CDR3 totals 16 residues. The V end lost 0 bases, the J end lost 4 bases, and 15 bases lay between the germline ends. Germline loops: CDR1 SGHVS, CDR2 FNYEAQ. The sample originates from a study of prognosis after radiotherapy for stage I lung cancer.

The gene calls are TRBV7-6 and TRBJ2-5; a possible D gene is TRBD2 (5 bases). The sequence derives from a donor over 45 with non-small cell lung cancer. Sequencing was performed on PBMCs, taken before or after stereotactic body radiation therapy (not recorded which). The DNA for the CDR3 is TGTGCCAGCAGCTTAGCTGGCCGGGATTGGGGAGAGACCCAGTACTTC. Protein sequence: CASSLAGRDWGETQYF.